The clone carrying this T cell receptor (beta chain) was found a few times. The antigen remains undetermined. Germline loops: CDR1 SNHLY, CDR2 FYNNEI. The ends were cut back, 10 bases at V and 8 bases at J, with 15 bases in the middle. This CDR3 has 12 amino acids. TCRdb independently ran MiXCR on the 5' RACE reads; one entry per CDR3 protein. The sample yields roughly 400,000 distinct CDR3 sequences, around a sixth seen once. The entry originates in a study of T cells after yellow fever vaccination. General study findings and limits: Subsequent booster samples again held most clones from primary vaccination (roughly 96% CD4, roughly 91% CD8).

Specimen: PBMCs, collected before the yellow fever booster vaccination. The chain couples TRBV2 to TRBJ2-1, with TRBD1 as a possible D gene (5 bases). The receptor comes from a man younger than 35 who received the YFV17D yellow fever vaccine. CDR3 loop: CATGPTPHEQFF. The CDR3 DNA is TGTGCCACAGGGCCCACCCCCCATGAGCAGTTCTTC.